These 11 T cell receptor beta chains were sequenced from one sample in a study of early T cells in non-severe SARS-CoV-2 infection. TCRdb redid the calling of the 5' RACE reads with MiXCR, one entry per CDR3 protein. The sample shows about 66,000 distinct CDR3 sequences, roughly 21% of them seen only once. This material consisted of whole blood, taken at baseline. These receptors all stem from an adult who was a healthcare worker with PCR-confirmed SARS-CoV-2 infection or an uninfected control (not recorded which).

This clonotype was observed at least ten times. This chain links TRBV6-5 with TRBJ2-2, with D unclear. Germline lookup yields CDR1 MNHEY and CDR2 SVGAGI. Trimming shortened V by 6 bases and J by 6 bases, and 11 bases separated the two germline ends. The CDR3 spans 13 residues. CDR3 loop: CASRVGQSGELFF. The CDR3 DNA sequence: TGTGCCAGCAGAGTTGGGCAGTCCGGGGAGCTGTTTTTT.

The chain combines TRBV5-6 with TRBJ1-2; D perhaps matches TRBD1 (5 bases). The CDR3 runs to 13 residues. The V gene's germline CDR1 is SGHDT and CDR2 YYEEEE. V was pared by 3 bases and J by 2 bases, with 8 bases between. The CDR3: CASSWGSNYGYTF. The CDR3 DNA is TGTGCCAGCAGCTGGGGCAGCAACTATGGCTACACCTTC.

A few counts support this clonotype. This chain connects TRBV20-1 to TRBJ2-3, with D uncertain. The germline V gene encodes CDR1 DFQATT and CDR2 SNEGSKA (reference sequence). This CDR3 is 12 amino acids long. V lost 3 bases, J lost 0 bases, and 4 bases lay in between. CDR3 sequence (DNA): TGCAGTGCTAGGCGGAGCACAGATACGCAGTATTTT. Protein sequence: CSARRSTDTQYF.

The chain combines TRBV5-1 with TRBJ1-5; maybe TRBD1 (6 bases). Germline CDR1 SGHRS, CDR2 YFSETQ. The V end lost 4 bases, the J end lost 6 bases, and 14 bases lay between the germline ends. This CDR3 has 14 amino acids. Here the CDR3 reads CASSLRGEGQPQHF. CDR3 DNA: TGCGCCAGCAGCCTAAGGGGGGAGGGTCAGCCCCAGCATTTT.

The CDR3 DNA reads TGTGCCAGCAGCTCTACCCAGGGATTTTTGAGCAATCAGCCCCAGCATTTT. It specifies CASSSTQGFLSNQPQHF. The chain employs TRBV6-2 or TRBV6-3 and TRBJ1-5, with D maybe TRBD1 (5 bases). Germline values: CDR1 MNHEY, CDR2 SVGEGT. The CDR3 totals 17 residues. V was trimmed by 6 bases and J by 1 base, leaving 19 bases between them.

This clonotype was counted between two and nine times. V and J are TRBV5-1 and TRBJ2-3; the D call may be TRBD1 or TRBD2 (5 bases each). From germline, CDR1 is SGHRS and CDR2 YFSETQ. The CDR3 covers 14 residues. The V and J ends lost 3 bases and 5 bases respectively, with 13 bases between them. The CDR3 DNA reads TGCGCCAGCAGCTCACCCGGGGCGGGAGATACGCAGTATTTT. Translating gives CASSSPGAGDTQYF.

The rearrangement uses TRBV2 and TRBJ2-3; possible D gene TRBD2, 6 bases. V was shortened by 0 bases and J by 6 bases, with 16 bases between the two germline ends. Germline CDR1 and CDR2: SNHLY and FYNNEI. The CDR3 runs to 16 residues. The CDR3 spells CASSEARDSNGDTQYF. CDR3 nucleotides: TGTGCCAGCAGTGAAGCCCGGGACTCTAATGGGGATACGCAGTATTTT.

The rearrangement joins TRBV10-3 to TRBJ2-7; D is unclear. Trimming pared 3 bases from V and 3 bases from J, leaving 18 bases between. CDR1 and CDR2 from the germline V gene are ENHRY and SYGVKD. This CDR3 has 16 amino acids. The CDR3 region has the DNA TGTGCCATCAGTGAAGGAGACGGGCCCCTAGGCTACGAGCAGTACTTC. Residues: CAISEGDGPLGYEQYF.

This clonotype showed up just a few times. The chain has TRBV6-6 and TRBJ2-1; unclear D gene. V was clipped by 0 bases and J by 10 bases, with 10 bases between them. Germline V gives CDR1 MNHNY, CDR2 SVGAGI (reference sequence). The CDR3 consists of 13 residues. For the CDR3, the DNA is TGTGCCAGCAGTTACTCGATAAGTAACGAGCAGTTCTTC. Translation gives CASSYSISNEQFF.

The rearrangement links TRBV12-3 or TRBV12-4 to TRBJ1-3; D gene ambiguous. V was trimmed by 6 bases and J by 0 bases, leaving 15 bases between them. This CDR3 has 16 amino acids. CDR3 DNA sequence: TGTGCCAGCAGACGTCCCAGGTCCCTCTCTGGAAACACCATATATTTT. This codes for CASRRPRSLSGNTIYF.

In DNA, the CDR3 is TGTGCCTGGAGAGATACAGTGAACACTGAAGCTTTCTTT. It yields the protein CAWRDTVNTEAFF. V and J are TRBV30 and TRBJ1-1; the D is unclear. The V end lost 3 bases, the J end lost 0 bases, and 8 bases lay between the germline ends. Germline V gene data show CDR1 as GTSNPN and CDR2 as SVGIG (reference sequence). The CDR3 totals 13 residues.